These T cell receptor beta chains were read from a single sample in a study of control samples from healthy donors and cancer patients. The method was immunoSEQ multiplex PCR; TCRdb's version includes in-frame clones alone and lacks a portion of them. Of around 150,000 clones listed, around nine tenths are singletons. The sequenced material came from blood. The origin of the receptors is a man younger than 35 in good health. Both conserved end residues are part of each CDR3. Each record gives: J gene, clone size, D gene, V gene, CDR3 protein, CDR3 DNA. D genes are given only for firm matches. Rows may omit the clone size; those that give it use once, few, many or a size class.

j_call: TRBJ1-3; clone_size: .; d_call: .; v_call: TRBV28; cdr3_aa: CASSNKRGLLSGNTIYF; cdr3_nt: TGTGCCAGCAGCAATAAGAGGGGGTTACTCTCTGGAAACACCATATATTTT
j_call: TRBJ2-7; clone_size: .; d_call: .; v_call: TRBV19; cdr3_aa: CASSMGPRASYEQYF; cdr3_nt: TGTGCCAGTAGTATGGGACCTCGGGCCTCCTACGAGCAGTACTTC
j_call: TRBJ2-1; clone_size: .; d_call: TRBD2; v_call: TRBV4-1; cdr3_aa: CASSQSPSGGADNEQFF; cdr3_nt: TGCGCCAGCAGCCAGTCTCCAAGCGGGGGGGCCGACAATGAGCAGTTCTTC
j_call: TRBJ1-4; clone_size: .; d_call: .; v_call: TRBV16; cdr3_aa: CASSRRGPRTNEKLFF; cdr3_nt: TGTGCCAGCAGCCGTAGGGGTCCGAGAACTAATGAAAAACTGTTTTTT
j_call: TRBJ2-1; clone_size: once; d_call: TRBD2; v_call: TRBV9; cdr3_aa: CASSVGGGDYNEQFF; cdr3_nt: TGTGCCAGCAGCGTAGGTGGGGGGGACTACAATGAGCAGTTCTTC
j_call: TRBJ2-7; clone_size: .; d_call: .; v_call: TRBV7-9; cdr3_aa: CASSLGPGPYEQYF; cdr3_nt: TGTGCCAGCAGCTTAGGGCCGGGCCCCTACGAGCAGTACTTC
j_call: TRBJ1-2; clone_size: .; d_call: .; v_call: TRBV21-1; cdr3_aa: CASSKVVSLDTYGYTF; cdr3_nt: TGTGCCAGCAGCAAAGTAGTAAGTCTGGACACTTATGGCTACACCTTC
j_call: TRBJ2-5; clone_size: .; d_call: .; v_call: TRBV5-5; cdr3_aa: CASTSRGYQETQYF; cdr3_nt: TGTGCCAGCACCTCTCGGGGGTACCAAGAGACCCAGTACTTC
j_call: TRBJ2-1; clone_size: .; d_call: .; v_call: TRBV6-5; cdr3_aa: CASSYLGNEQFF; cdr3_nt: TGTGCCAGCAGTTACCTTGGTAATGAGCAGTTCTTC
j_call: TRBJ1-6; clone_size: .; d_call: TRBD1; v_call: TRBV28; cdr3_aa: CASSRTGGAWSPLHF; cdr3_nt: TGTGCCAGCAGCCGGACAGGGGGCGCGTGGTCACCCCTCCACTTT